The entry below describes one T cell receptor beta chain. This clone was seen once. The antigen it binds to is not known. No base-level quality is on record; no much larger clone is a single base apart. Whole blood was collected in K2EDTA tubes by collaborating institutions according to the institutions' own protocols. For TCRbeta analysis, collaborators shipped samples as frozen whole blood, isolated PBMCs, or DNA extracted from either of those sample types. This record belongs to a study of blood T cell repertoires in COVID-19 (dated by TCRdb to the early 2020s). Study-wide context: The collaborator samples originated in the United States, Italy and Spain and spanned the acute and convalescent phases of COVID-19. The prospective study material was composed of cDNA or gDNA derived from T cells, B-cell-depleted T cells, or PBMCs. Subjects who had been exposed to COVID-19, were actively infected with it, or had recovered from it provided the deeply sampled blood TCRbeta repertoires that made up the dataset. The repertoires were released in a freely available public database intended as a resource for research on the immune response to SARS-CoV-2. The samples were drawn from the first 160 participants of the ongoing ImmuneRACE study and from 950 to 1,500 subjects provided by 6 global collaborators. The sample metadata nearly always contained a de-identified subject ID, COVID-19 status, age in years and sex. Where available, HLA class I and class II types were taken from metadata supplied by the sample provider and were not determined by assay-based typing. The paper's findings and limits, for the study overall: Clinical and demographic metadata were provided uncurated, with the amount varying by source and participant.

TCRbeta CDR3 regions were amplified from genomic DNA using the immunoSEQ Assay, a bias-controlled multiplex PCR. The study's processing was this. The number of nucleated cells in each sample was estimated from the amplification of reference gene primers within the assay. To quantify the absolute abundance of each unique TCRbeta CDR3 rearrangement, sequence reads were collapsed and filtered. For each sample, productive Simpson clonality was calculated as the square root of Simpson's diversity index across productive rearrangements. Imported from immuneACCESS, the table was reduced by TCRdb to in-frame sequences with V and J called. These copies leave out some clones; in studies compared against another copy, an unresolved V gene accounts for under half, and the cause of the remainder is not known. That table supplies the V and J calls and clone size; D and trimming were determined from the DNA. The sample yields around 100,000 clones; roughly nine tenths were counted once. Of the sample, 5.1% is held by the ten largest clones.

The CDR3 sequence holds 15 residues, the cysteine and phenylalanine included. Only CDR3 DNA remains: 45 bases, in frame from the first base. CDR1 and CDR2 are drawn from the germline V gene: SGHVS, FQNEAQ. V trim: 2 bases; J trim: 13 bases; unmatched bases: 9. This TCR came from a human donor in a cohort sampled during active COVID-19. The chain is encoded by TRBV7-8 joined to TRBJ1-6; TRBD1 agrees with 9 junctional bases. The sample was peripheral blood. CDR3 sequence: CASSLTTGGSSPLHF. The sequenced DNA: TGTGCCAGCAGCTTAACTACAGGGGGCAGTTCCCCCCTCCACTTT.